The 2 T cell receptor beta chains below all came from one sample that was sequenced in a study of blood T cells in healthy people across ages. For the second PCR, which ran for roughly 7 to 11 cycles, a sample-barcoded 5' primer and a J-beta primer mix were used. One entry per CDR3 protein results from TCRdb running MiXCR on the 5' RACE reads. This table holds 650,000 to 800,000 distinct CDR3 sequences, about 42% found once. The sequenced sample was blood. Receptors were obtained from a man aged 55-75 years in good health.

A single count supports this clonotype. The J gene is TRBJ2-1, the V gene TRBV6-2 or TRBV6-3; 12 bases align to TRBD1. Germline V gene sequence: CDR1 MNHEY, CDR2 SVGEGT. J was trimmed by 2 bases and V by 5 bases; bases with no gene match: 7. CDR3 length: 17 amino acids. The CDR3: CASSHLGTGGPYNEQFF. DNA of the CDR3: TGTGCCAGCAGTCACCTCGGGACAGGGGGCCCCTACAATGAGCAGTTCTTC.

The chain's CDR3 is CASSVQGQGAPYEQYF. As DNA, the CDR3 is TGTGCCAGCAGTGTTCAAGGACAGGGGGCGCCTTACGAGCAGTACTTC. The chain couples TRBV6-1 to TRBJ2-4; 11 bases agree with TRBD1. The J call may be incorrect, as the DNA end agrees better with TRBJ2-7. Germline values: CDR1 MNHNS, CDR2 SASEGT. CDR3 length equals 16 residues.